What follows describes a single T cell receptor beta chain. The CDR3 spans 16 residues. V shed 6 bases, J shed 1 base, and the junction held 7 bases outside the gene matches. Germline values: CDR1 MDHEN, CDR2 SYDVKM. Sequencing used immunoSEQ multiplex PCR; TCRdb keeps in-frame clones, though not all of them. This table holds 160,000 or so clones, about nine tenths found once. These data originate in a study of T cell responses to AZD1222 COVID-19 vaccine. The chain uses TRBV28 and TRBJ1-5, with 9 bases matching TRBD1. The sequences come from peripheral blood, collected on day 0 of AZD1222 vaccination. The clonotype originates from an adult in good health. The CDR3 nucleotides read TGTGCCAGCAGACGCACAGGGGGCGCGAGCAATCAGCCCCAGCATTTT. Protein product: CASRRTGGASNQPQHF.